This T cell receptor beta chain appears in the sequencing data of a study of yellow fever vaccine responses in identical twins. V lost 6 bases, J lost 4 bases, and 13 bases lay in between. CDR3 length: 13 residues. Germline V gene sequence: CDR1 SNHLY, CDR2 FYNNEI. TCRdb processed the RT-PCR reads anew with MiXCR; each CDR3 protein has one entry. The data contain around 16,000 distinct CDR3 sequences, roughly 80% of them singletons. General study findings and limits: Twins reportedly showed a vaccine T cell response that seemed partly convergent and partly personalized.

With regard to this clonotype: What it binds is not known.

V usage is TRBV2 and J usage is TRBJ2-7, with D perhaps TRBD1 or TRBD2 (6 bases each). This material consisted of T cells from blood (PBMCs), unsorted or a sorted subset (not recorded which), taken before or after yellow fever vaccination (not recorded which). The TCR comes from a woman aged 18-35 years who received the yellow fever vaccine. The DNA of the CDR3 is TGTGCCAGCAGCCACGGGGGCGCGTACGAGCAGTACTTC. Residues: CASSHGGAYEQYF.